What follows are 7 T cell receptor beta chains derived from one specimen sequenced in a study of lymphopenia after photon versus proton radiotherapy (dated by TCRdb to 2018 to 2020). Receptor libraries were prepared by the immunoSEQ multiplex PCR assay. The table comes from immuneACCESS by way of TCRdb, which keeps in-frame sequences with V and J called. Part of the clones is missing from these tables; in studies checked, under half for an unresolved V gene and the rest for unknown reasons. The sample records about 33,000 clones, about nine tenths of which are singletons. Together, the top ten hold approximately 6.2% of the sample. Sequenced here: peripheral blood, sampled from a patient treated with photon-based radiotherapy. The receptors were sampled from a woman between 50 and 59 years old with pancreatic cancer.

The chain has TRBV27 and TRBJ2-1; tentative D call: TRBD2 (7 bases). V was cut by 8 bases and J by 0 bases, with 14 bases left in between. The CDR3 length is 15 residues. CDR1 MNHEY and CDR2 SMNVEV come from the germline V gene (reference sequence). CDR3 DNA sequence: TGTGCCAGCCTGGAGGGGGGGAGCTCCTACAATGAGCAGTTCTTC. It yields the protein CASLEGGSSYNEQFF.

The J gene is TRBJ2-2, the V gene TRBV18; 7 nucleotides agree with TRBD2. Germline loops: CDR1 KGHSH, CDR2 LQKENI. This CDR3 comprises 17 residues. After removal of 3 bases from V and 6 bases from J, the junction contained 13 bases not matched to a gene. The CDR3 coding sequence is TGTGCCAGCTCACCGCTCGATGGCGGGAGAAAGGCCGGGGAGCTGTTTTTT. Its translation is CASSPLDGGRKAGELFF.

The table lists this clone with a count of one. The chain joins TRBV5-6 to TRBJ1-4, with 10 bases aligning to TRBD1. Trimming cost V 4 bases and J 7 bases; bases outside gene matches: 4. Germline-derived CDR1 and CDR2 are SGHDT and YYEEEE. The CDR3 spans 14 residues. The CDR3 reads CASSPGTGVEKLFF. CDR3 sequence (DNA): TGTGCCAGCAGCCCAGGGACAGGGGTTGAAAAACTGTTTTTT.

The V call is TRBV7-2, the J call TRBJ2-5; no reliable D call. This CDR3 has 14 residues. Per germline, CDR1 SGHTA and CDR2 FQGNSA. Deletions cut 0 bases from V and 4 bases from J, with 9 bases between. The CDR3 DNA is TGTGCCAGCAGCTTAGCCGGGCCGGGAGAGACCCAGTACTTC. It is translated as CASSLAGPGETQYF. The full variable domain, its missing parts supplied by reference TRBV7-2 and TRBJ2-5, is GAGVSQSPSNKVTEKGKDVELRCDPISGHTALYWYRQSLGQGLEFLIYFQGNSAPDKSGLPSDRFSAERTGGSVSTLTIQRTQQEDSAVYLCASSLAGPGETQYFGPGTRLLVL.

The count of this clone is one. The chain links TRBV27 to TRBJ1-2, with a possible D match to TRBD1 (6 bases). The CDR3 covers 13 residues. The germline CDR1 and CDR2 sequences are MNHEY and SMNVEV (reference sequence). Trimming removed 3 bases from V and 4 bases from J, with 9 bases in between. The CDR3 DNA follows: TGTGCCAGCAGTTTGGAACAGGGCTATGGCTACACCTTC. This codes for CASSLEQGYGYTF.

This clone has just a few counts. V usage is TRBV27 and J usage is TRBJ2-3; D gene ambiguous. The V gene's germline CDR1 is MNHEY and CDR2 SMNVEV (reference sequence). CDR3 length: 16 residues. V was cut by 0 bases and J by 2 bases, with 12 bases left in between. CDR3 nucleotides: TGTGCCAGCAGTTTATCCCGCAGGCCGCTCACAGATACGCAGTATTTT. Protein product: CASSLSRRPLTDTQYF.

The chain uses TRBV7-3 and TRBJ2-3, with D possibly being TRBD2 (6 bases). Germline V gene lookup returns CDR1 SGHTA and CDR2 FQGTGA. V was trimmed by 1 base and J by 1 base, leaving 12 bases between them. This CDR3 has 16 residues. The CDR3 protein is CASSLIVGGGTDTQYF. The CDR3 nucleotides read TGTGCCAGCAGCTTAATTGTCGGGGGAGGCACAGATACGCAGTATTTT.